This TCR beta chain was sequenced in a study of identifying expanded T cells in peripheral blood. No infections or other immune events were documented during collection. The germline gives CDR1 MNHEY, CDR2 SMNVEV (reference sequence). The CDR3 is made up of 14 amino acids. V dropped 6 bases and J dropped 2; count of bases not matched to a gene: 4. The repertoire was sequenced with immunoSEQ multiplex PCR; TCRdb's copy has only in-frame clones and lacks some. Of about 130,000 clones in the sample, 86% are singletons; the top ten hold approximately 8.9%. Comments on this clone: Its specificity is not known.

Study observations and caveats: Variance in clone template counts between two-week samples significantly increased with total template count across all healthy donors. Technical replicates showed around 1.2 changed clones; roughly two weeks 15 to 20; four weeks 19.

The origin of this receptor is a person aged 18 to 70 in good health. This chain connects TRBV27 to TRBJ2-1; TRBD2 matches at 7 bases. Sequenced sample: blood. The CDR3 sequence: CASSLREAYNEQFF. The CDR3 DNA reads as TGTGCCAGCAGCCTTCGGGAGGCCTACAATGAGCAGTTCTTC.